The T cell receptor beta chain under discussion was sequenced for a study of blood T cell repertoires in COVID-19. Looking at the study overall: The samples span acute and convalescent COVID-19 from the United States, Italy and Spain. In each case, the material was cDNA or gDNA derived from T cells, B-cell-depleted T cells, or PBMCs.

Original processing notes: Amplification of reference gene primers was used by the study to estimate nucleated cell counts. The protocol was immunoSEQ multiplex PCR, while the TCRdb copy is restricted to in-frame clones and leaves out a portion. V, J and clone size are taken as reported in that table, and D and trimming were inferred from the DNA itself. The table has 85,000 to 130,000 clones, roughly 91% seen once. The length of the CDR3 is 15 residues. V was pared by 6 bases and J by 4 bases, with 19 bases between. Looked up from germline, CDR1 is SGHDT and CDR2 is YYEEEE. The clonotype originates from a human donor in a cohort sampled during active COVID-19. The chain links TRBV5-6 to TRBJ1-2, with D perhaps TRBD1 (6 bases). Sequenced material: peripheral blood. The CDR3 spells CASTLEAGRGYGYTF. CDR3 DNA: TGTGCCAGCACCTTAGAAGCTGGCAGGGGCTATGGCTACACCTTC. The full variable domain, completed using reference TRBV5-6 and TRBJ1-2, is DAGVTQSPTHLIKTRGQQVTLRCSPKSGHDTVSWYQQALGQGPQFIFQYYEEEERQRGNFPDRFSGHQFPNYSSELNVNALLLGDSALYLCASTLEAGRGYGYTFGSGTRLTVV.